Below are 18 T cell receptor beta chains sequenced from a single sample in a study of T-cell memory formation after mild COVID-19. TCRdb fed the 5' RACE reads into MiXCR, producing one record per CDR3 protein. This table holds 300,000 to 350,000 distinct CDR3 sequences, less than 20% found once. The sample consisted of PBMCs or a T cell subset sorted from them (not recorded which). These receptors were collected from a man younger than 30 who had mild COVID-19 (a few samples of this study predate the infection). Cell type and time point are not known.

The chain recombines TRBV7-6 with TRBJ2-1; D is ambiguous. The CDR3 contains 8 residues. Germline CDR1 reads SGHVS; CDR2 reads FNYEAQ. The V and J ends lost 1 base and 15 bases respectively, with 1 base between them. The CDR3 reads CASSLGFF. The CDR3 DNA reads TGTGCCAGCAGCTTAGGGTTCTTC.

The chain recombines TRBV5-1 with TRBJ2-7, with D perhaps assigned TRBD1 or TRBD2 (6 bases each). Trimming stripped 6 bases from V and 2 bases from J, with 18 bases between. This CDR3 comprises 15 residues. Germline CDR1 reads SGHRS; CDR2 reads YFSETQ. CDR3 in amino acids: CASTRGGIPTYEQYF. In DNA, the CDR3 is TGCGCCAGCACCCGAGGGGGGATTCCTACCTACGAGCAGTACTTC.

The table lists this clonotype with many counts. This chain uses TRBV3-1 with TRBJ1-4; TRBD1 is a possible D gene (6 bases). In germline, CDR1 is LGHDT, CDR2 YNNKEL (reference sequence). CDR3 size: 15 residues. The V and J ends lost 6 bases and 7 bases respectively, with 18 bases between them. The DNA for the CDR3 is TGTGCCAGCAGTCACGTGGGGGGCGATGGTGAAAAACTGTTTTTT. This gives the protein CASSHVGGDGEKLFF. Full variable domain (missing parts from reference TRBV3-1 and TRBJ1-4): DTAVSQTPKYLVTQMGNDKSIKCEQNLGHDTMYWYKQDSKKFLKIMFSYNNKELIINETVPNRFSPKSPDKAHLNLHINSLELGDSAVYFCASSHVGGDGEKLFFGSGTQLSVL.

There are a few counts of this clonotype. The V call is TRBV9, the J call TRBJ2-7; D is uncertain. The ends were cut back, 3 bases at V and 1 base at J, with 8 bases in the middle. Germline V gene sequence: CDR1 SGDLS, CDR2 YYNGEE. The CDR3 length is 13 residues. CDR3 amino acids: CASSAPRSYEQYF. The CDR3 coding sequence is TGTGCCAGCAGCGCCCCACGGTCCTACGAGCAGTACTTC.

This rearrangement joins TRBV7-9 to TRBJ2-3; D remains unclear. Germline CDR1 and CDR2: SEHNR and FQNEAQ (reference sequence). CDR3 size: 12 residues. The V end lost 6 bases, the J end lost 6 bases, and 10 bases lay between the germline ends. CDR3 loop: CASRPDGDTQYF. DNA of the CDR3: TGTGCCAGCAGACCCGATGGCGATACGCAGTATTTT.

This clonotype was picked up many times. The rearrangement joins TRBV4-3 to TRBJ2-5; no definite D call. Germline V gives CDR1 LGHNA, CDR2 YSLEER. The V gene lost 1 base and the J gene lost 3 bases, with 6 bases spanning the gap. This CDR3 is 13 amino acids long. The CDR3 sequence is CASSQGAKETQYF. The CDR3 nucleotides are TGCGCCAGCAGCCAAGGGGCGAAAGAGACCCAGTACTTC.

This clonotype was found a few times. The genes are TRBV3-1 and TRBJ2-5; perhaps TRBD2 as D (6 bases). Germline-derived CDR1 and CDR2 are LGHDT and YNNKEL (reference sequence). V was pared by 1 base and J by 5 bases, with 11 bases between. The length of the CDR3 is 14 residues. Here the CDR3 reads CASSQASAGETQYF. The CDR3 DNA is TGTGCCAGCAGCCAAGCGTCCGCGGGGGAGACCCAGTACTTC.

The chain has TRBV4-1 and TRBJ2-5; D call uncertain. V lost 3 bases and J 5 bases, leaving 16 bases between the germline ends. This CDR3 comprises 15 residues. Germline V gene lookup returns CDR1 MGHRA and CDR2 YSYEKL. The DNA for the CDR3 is TGCGCCAGCAGCCAGACCGGGCCCACGACGGAGACCCAGTACTTC. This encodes CASSQTGPTTETQYF.

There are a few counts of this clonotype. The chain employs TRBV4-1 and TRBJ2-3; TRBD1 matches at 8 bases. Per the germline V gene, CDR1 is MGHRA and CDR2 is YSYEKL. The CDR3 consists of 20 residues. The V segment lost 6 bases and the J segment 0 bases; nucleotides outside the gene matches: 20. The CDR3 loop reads CASSPATGQGRVGSTDTQYF. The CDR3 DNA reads TGCGCCAGCAGTCCAGCTACCGGACAGGGTAGGGTTGGAAGCACAGATACGCAGTATTTT.

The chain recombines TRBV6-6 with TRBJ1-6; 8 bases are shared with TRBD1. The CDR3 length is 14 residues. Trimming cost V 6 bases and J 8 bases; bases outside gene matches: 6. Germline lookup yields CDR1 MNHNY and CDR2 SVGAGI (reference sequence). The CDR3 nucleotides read TGTGCCAGCAGGGACAGGGTTAGAGATTCACCCCTCCACTTT. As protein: CASRDRVRDSPLHF.

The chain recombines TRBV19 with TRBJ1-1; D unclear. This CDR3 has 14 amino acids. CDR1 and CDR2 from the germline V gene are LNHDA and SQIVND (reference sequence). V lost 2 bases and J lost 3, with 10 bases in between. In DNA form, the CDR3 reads TGTGCCAGTAGTATATCCGTCCTGTACACTGAAGCTTTCTTT. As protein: CASSISVLYTEAFF.

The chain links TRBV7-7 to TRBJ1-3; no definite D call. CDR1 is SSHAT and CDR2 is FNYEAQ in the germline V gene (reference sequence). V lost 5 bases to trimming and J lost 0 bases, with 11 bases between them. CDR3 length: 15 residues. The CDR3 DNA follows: TGTGCCAGCAGCCCGGACCCTGACTCTGGAAACACCATATATTTT. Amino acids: CASSPDPDSGNTIYF.

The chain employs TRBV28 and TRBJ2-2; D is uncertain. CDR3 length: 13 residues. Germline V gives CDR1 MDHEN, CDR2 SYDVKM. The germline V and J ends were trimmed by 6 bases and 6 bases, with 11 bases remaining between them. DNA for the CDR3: TGTGCCAGCAGCCCTGACTTTGCCGGGGAGCTGTTTTTT. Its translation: CASSPDFAGELFF. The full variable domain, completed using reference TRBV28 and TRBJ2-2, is DVKVTQSSRYLVKRTGEKVFLECVQDMDHENMFWYRQDPGLGLRLIYFSYDVKMKEKGDIPEGYSVSREKKERFSLILESASTNQTSMYLCASSPDFAGELFFGEGSRLTVL.

This CDR3 reads CASSILQASYGYTF. The CDR3 DNA reads TGTGCCAGTAGTATCCTTCAGGCGAGCTATGGCTACACCTTC. The chain joins TRBV19 to TRBJ1-2; D is ambiguous. Germline V gene data show CDR1 as LNHDA and CDR2 as SQIVND (reference sequence). This CDR3 is 14 amino acids long. Trimming pared 3 bases from V and 4 bases from J, leaving 12 bases between.

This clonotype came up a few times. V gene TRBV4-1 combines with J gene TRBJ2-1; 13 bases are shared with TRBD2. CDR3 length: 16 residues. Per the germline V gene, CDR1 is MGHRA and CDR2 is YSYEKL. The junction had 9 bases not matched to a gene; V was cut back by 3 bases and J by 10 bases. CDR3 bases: TGCGCCAGCAGCCATTCAGGACTAGCGGGGGACCCCGAGCAGTTCTTC. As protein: CASSHSGLAGDPEQFF.

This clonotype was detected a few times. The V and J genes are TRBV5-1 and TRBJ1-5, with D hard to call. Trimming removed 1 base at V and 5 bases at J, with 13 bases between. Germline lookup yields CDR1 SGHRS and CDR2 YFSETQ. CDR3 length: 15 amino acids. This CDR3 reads CASSLPRPVDQPQHF. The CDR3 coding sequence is TGCGCCAGCAGCTTGCCAAGACCGGTCGATCAGCCCCAGCATTTT.

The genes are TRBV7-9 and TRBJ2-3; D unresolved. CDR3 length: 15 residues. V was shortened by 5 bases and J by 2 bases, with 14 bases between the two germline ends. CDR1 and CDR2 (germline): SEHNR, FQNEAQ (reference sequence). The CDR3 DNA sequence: TGTGCCAGCAGCCCCCCCGGCCTTCACACAGATACGCAGTATTTT. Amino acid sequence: CASSPPGLHTDTQYF.

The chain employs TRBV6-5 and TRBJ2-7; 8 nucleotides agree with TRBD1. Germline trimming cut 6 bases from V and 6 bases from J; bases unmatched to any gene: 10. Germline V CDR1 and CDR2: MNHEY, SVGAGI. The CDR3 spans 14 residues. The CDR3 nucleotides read TGTGCCAGCAGGAAGGACAGGGTAAGGTGCGAGCAGTACTTC. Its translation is CASRKDRVRCEQYF.